A selection of T cell receptor beta chains follows, all from one sample in a study of T cell changes during pregnancy in multiple sclerosis. Here immunoSEQ multiplex PCR was the method, and the copy in TCRdb shows in-frame clones only, minus some. The profile shows 69,000 or so clones, approximately 92% of them singletons. The sequencing here drew on peripheral blood, taken before pregnancy. The receptors were gathered from a female donor with multiple sclerosis, enrolled in a pregnancy study. The CDR3 runs from the conserved cysteine through the conserved F or W.

>TRBV7-8|TRBJ2-1
CASRVAGVFSNEQFF
>TRBV20-1|TRBJ1-2
CSAYDSYGYTF
>TRBV9|TRBJ1-2
CASSVEDRIGYGYTF
>TRBV6-6|TRBJ1-5
CASSLGQGGSNQPQHF
>TRBV2|TRBJ2-1
CASSTGTGAVYNEQFF
>TRBV6-5|TRBJ2-3
CASRLLGEGTDTQYF
>TRBV28|TRBJ1-5
CASSLLQTGSNQPQHF
>TRBV28|TRBJ1-1
CASSTPGQRSYHWGFF
>TRBV6-6|TRBJ2-5
CASIQSGGGGQETQYF
>TRBV27|TRBJ2-1
CASARSGLPYNEQFF
>TRBV21-1|TRBJ1-3
CASNPTGETGNTIYF